This TCR beta chain appears in the sequencing data of a study of cytomegalovirus exposure and HLA in healthy donors. The assay was immunoSEQ multiplex PCR, and TCRdb's table has in-frame clones only and misses some. The repertoire includes some 250,000 clones, about 90% of them detected once, and 0.3% to 0.4% sits in the top ten. This clone was recorded a few times. Its antigen is not identified. From the roughly 110-subject validation cohort, which was separate from the approximately 700-subject first cohort, the donors were drawn. Points from the study as a whole: The study labeled fewer than 200 TCR beta chains cytomegalovirus-associated.

Germline V gene data show CDR1 as MNHEY and CDR2 as SMNVEV (reference sequence). The V end was cut by 7 bases, the J end by 6 bases, with 12 bases between. The CDR3 has 13 amino acids. The V and J genes are TRBV27 and TRBJ2-2, with D unresolved. This clonotype was obtained from a woman aged 18 to 35 in good health and CMV-seronegative. Sequenced: PBMCs. The CDR3 region is CASTVSVPGELFF. The CDR3 DNA sequence: TGTGCCAGCACGGTGTCCGTCCCCGGGGAGCTGTTTTTT.